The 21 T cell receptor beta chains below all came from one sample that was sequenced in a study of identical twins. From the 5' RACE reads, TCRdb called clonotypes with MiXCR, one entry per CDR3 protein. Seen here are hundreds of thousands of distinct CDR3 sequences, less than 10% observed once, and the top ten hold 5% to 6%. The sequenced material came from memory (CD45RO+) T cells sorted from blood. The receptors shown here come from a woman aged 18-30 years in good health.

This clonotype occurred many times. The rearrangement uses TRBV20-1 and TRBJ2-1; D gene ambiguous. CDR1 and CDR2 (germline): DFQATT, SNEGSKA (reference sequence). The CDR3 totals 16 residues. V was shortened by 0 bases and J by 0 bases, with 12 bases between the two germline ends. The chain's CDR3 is CSARDLGGSSYNEQFF. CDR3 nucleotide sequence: TGCAGTGCTAGAGATCTAGGCGGTAGCTCCTACAATGAGCAGTTCTTC.

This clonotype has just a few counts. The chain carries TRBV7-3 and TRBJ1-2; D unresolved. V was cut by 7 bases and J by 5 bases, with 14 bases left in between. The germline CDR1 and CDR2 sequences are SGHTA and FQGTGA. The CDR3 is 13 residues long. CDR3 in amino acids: CASTRTTFYGYTF. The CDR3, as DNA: TGTGCCAGCACCAGGACGACATTTTATGGCTACACCTTC.

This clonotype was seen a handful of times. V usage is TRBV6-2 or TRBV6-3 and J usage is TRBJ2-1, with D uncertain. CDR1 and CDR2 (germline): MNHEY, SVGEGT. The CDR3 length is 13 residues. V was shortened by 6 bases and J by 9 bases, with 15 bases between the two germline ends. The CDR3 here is CASSVNSRSEQFF. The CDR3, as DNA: TGTGCCAGCAGCGTAAATTCAAGGAGTGAGCAGTTCTTC.

CDR3 protein: CASSLYWNTIYF. In nucleotides, the CDR3 is TGTGCCAGCAGTCTATATTGGAACACCATATATTTT. V gene TRBV6-1 combines with J gene TRBJ1-3; unclear D gene. CDR3 length equals 12 residues. V was shortened by 5 bases and J by 7 bases, with 9 bases between the two germline ends. The germline CDR1 and CDR2 sequences are MNHNS and SASEGT.

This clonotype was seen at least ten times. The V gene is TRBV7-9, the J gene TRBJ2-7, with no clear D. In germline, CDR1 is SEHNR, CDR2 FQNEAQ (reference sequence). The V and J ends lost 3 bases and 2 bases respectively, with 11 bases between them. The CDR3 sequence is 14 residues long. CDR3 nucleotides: TGTGCCAGCAGCTTCCCCCTTCCCCCCTACGAGCAGTACTTC. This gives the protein CASSFPLPPYEQYF.

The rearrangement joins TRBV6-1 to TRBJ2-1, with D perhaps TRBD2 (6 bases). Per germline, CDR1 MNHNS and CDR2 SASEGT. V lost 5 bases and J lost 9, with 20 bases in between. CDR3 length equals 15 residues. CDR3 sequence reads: CASSPLRGGGGEQFF. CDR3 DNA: TGTGCCAGCAGTCCCTTGCGGGGTGGGGGAGGTGAGCAGTTCTTC.

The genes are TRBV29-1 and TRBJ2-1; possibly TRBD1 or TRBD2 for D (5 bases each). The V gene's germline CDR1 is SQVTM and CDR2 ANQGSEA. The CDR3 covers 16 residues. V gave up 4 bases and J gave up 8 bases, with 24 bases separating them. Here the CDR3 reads CSVVGPGPRFNYEQFF. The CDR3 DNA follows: TGCAGCGTTGTGGGTCCGGGACCCCGGTTTAACTATGAGCAGTTCTTC.

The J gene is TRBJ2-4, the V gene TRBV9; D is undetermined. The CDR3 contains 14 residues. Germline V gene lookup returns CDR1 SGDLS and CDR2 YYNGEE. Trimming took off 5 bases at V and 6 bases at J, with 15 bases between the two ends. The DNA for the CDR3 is TGTGCCAGCAGTTACGACTCCTTCACAAACATTCAGTACTTC. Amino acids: CASSYDSFTNIQYF.

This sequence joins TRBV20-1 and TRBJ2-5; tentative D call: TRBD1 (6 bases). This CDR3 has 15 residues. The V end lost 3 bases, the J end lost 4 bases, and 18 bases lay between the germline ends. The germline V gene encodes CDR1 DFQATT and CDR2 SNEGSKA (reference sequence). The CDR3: CSARSPILGGETQYF. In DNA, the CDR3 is TGCAGTGCTAGGAGCCCCATACTAGGGGGAGAGACCCAGTACTTC.

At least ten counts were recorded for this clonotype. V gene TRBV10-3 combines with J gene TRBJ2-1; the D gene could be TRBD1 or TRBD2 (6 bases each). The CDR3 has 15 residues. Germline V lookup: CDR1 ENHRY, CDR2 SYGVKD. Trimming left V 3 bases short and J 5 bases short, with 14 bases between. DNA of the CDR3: TGTGCCATCAGTGATGTCGGGGGCAGCCACAATGAGCAGTTCTTC. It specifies CAISDVGGSHNEQFF.

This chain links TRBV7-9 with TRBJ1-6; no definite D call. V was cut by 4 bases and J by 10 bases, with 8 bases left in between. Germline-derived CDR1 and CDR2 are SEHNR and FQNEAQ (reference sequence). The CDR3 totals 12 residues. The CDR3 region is CASSSGRSPLHF. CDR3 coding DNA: TGTGCCAGCAGCTCCGGGCGATCACCCCTCCACTTT. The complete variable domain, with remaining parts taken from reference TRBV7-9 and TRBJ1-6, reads DTGVSQNPRHKITKRGQNVTFRCDPISEHNRLYWYRQTLGQGPEFLTYFQNEAQLEKSRLLSDRFSAERPKGSFSTLEIQRTEQGDSAMYLCASSSGRSPLHFGNGTRLTVT.

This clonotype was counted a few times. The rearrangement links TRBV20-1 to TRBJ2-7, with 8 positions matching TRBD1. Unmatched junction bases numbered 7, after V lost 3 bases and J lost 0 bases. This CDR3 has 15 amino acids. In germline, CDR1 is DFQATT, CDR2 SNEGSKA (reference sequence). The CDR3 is CSASTGTGRSYEQYF. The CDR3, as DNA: TGCAGTGCTAGTACCGGGACAGGACGCTCCTACGAGCAGTACTTC.

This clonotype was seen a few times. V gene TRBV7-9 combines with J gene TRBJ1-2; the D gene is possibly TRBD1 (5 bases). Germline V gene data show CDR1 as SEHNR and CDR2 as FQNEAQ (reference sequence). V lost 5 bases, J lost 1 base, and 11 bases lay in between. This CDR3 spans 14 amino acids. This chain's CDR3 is CASSLRQSNYGYTF. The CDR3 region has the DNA TGTGCCAGCAGCCTAAGACAGAGTAACTATGGCTACACCTTC.

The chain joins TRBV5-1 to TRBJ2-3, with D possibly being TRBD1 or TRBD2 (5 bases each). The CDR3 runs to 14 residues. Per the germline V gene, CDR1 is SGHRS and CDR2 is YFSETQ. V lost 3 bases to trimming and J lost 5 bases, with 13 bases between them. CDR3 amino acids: CASSSPRGGDTQYF. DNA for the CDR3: TGCGCCAGCAGCTCACCGCGTGGGGGAGATACGCAGTATTTT.

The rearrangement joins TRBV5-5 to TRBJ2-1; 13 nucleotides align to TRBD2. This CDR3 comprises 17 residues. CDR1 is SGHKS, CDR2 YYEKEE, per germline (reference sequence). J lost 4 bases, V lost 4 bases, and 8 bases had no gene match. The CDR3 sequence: CASSPGLAGVVYNEQFF. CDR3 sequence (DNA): TGTGCCAGCAGCCCCGGACTAGCGGGAGTAGTTTACAATGAGCAGTTCTTC.

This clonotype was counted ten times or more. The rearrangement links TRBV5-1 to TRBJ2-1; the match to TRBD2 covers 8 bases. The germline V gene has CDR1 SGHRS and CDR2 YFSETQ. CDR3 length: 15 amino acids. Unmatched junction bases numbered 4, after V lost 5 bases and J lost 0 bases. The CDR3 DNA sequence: TGCGCCAGCAGGGTAGCGGGAAGCTCCTACAATGAGCAGTTCTTC. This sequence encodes CASRVAGSSYNEQFF.

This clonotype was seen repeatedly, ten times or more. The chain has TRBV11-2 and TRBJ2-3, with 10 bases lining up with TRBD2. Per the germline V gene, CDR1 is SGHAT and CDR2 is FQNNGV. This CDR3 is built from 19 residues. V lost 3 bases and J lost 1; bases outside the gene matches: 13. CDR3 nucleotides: TGTGCCAGCAGCTTGAGAGCGGGAGGGTGGGGATACGGCACAGATACGCAGTATTTT. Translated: CASSLRAGGWGYGTDTQYF.

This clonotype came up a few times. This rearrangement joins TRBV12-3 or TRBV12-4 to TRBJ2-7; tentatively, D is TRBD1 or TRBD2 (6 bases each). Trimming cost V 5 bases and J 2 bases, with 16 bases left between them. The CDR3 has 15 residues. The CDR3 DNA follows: TGTGCCAGCAGTCCTCAGGAGGGGGGCCCCTACGAGCAGTACTTC. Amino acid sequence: CASSPQEGGPYEQYF.

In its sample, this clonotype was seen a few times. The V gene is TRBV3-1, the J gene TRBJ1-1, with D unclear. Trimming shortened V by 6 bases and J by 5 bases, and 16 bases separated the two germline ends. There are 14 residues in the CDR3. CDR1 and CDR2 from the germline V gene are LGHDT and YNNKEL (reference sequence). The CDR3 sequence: CASSPVRFKTEAFF. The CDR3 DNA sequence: TGTGCCAGCAGTCCTGTCAGGTTTAAGACTGAAGCTTTCTTT. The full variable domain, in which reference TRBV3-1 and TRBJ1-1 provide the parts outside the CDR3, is DTAVSQTPKYLVTQMGNDKSIKCEQNLGHDTMYWYKQDSKKFLKIMFSYNNKELIINETVPNRFSPKSPDKAHLNLHINSLELGDSAVYFCASSPVRFKTEAFFGQGTRLTVV.

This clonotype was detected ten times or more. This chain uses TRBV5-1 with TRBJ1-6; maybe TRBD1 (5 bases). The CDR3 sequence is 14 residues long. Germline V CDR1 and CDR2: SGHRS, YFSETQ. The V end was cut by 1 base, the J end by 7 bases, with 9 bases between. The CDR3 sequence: CASSLLTDNSPLHF. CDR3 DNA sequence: TGCGCCAGCAGCTTGTTGACAGACAATTCACCCCTCCACTTT. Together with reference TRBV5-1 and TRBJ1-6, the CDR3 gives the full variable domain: KAGVTQTPRYLIKTRGQQVTLSCSPISGHRSVSWYQQTPGQGLQFLFEYFSETQRNKGNFPGRFSGRQFSNSRSEMNVSTLELGDSALYLCASSLLTDNSPLHFGNGTRLTVT.

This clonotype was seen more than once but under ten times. CDR3 amino acids: CASSEAQGLGYNEQFF. The CDR3, as DNA: TGTGCCAGCAGTGAAGCGCAAGGGTTAGGCTACAATGAGCAGTTCTTC. This sequence joins TRBV6-1 and TRBJ2-1; the D is unclear. Trimming stripped 0 bases from V and 3 bases from J, with 12 bases between. From germline, CDR1 is MNHNS and CDR2 SASEGT. The length of the CDR3 is 16 residues.